This TCR beta chain was identified during a study of monozygotic twins with inflammatory bowel disease. Study-level results: TCRbeta inverse Simpson diversity was decreased in IBD patients versus healthy co-twins. The authors note that differing immunosuppressive treatments may have added variability to patient repertoires. Especially with disease activity, IBD patients shared fewer clonotypes with others than healthy twins did.

TCRdb re-called the 5' RACE reads; one entry per CDR3 protein, DNA not given. This sample contains 300,000 to 400,000 distinct CDR3 sequences. Researchers collected over 2 ml of blood per donor. Notes on this clonotype: What it binds is unknown.

Source material: blood. This clonotype originated in a human donor with ulcerative colitis or Crohn's disease, or a healthy co-twin of an affected twin (not recorded which).

The CDR3 loop is CSVEVRGRSTDTQYF. The chain recombines TRBV29-1 with TRBJ2-3; TCRdb lists TRBD1, though no DNA is available to test this call. The CDR3 consists of 15 residues. Germline-derived CDR1 and CDR2 are SQVTM and ANQGSEA.